The entry below gives a single T cell receptor (beta chain) sequence along with its context. Its antigen is not known. Germline assignment: CDR1 LNHDA and CDR2 SQIVND (reference sequence). The junction had 6 bases not matched to a gene; V was cut back by 9 bases and J by 4 bases. This CDR3 has 13 residues. A multiplex PCR was run with 60 Vbeta primers and 13 Jbeta primers. The method was immunoSEQ multiplex PCR; TCRdb's version includes in-frame clones alone and lacks a portion of them. The table includes about 190,000 clones, around 87% detected once. The source of the sample is a study of cytomegalovirus exposure and HLA in healthy donors. Study conclusions and caveats: A later analysis showed that HLA-associated TCR beta chains had undergone more clonal expansion than equally common others. Several V segments, TRBV6-2 and TRBV6-3 among them, could not be told apart and were dropped. The listing of fewer than 200 TCR beta chains classed them as cytomegalovirus-associated. The dataset shows that most TCR sequences were rare, while some public TCRs occurred in many donors.

This rearrangement joins TRBV19 to TRBJ1-2, with TRBD1 matching over 9 bases. The source of this sequence is a man aged 30-40 years in good health and CMV-seronegative. Sequencing was carried out using PBMCs. CDR3 sequence: CASGQGLSYGYTF. CDR3 DNA: TGTGCCAGCGGACAGGGGCTGAGCTATGGCTACACCTTC.